The 6 T cell receptor beta chains presented below share a single source sample, sequenced in a study of human T cells and chemical hapten exposure. MiXCR, applied by TCRdb to the RACE reads, yields one record per CDR3 protein. The repertoire holds approximately 400,000 distinct CDR3 sequences, with approximately 5.1% as singletons. The time point denotes: pre-sensitization, week 0. Treatment reported: therapeutic diphenylcyclopropenone sensitization with weekly scalp DPC. Material: whole blood, obtained in connection with sensitization to the hapten diphenylcyclopropenone (DPC). The receptor source for this set is a woman aged 45 to 65 with alopecia areata. Some clones in this sample may be carry-over from other donors' samples.

In this sample, this clonotype turned up many times. The chain links TRBV11-2 to TRBJ2-1; the D is unclear. V was trimmed by 7 bases and J by 4 bases, leaving 11 bases between them. CDR3 length: 13 residues. Germline-derived CDR1 and CDR2 are SGHAT and FQNNGV. The CDR3 loop is CASTYDGYNEQFF. The CDR3 coding sequence is TGTGCCAGCACGTACGACGGGTACAATGAGCAGTTCTTC.

This clonotype has more than one count but fewer than ten. CDR3 nucleotide sequence: TGTGCCAGCAGCCCGGATCTGCAGGGATACGAGCAGTACTTC. This translates into CASSPDLQGYEQYF. V is TRBV3-1 and J is TRBJ2-7, with D possibly TRBD1 on 5 matching bases. V lost 4 bases and J 4 bases, leaving 14 bases between the germline ends. Germline V lookup: CDR1 LGHDT, CDR2 YNNKEL (reference sequence). This CDR3 region has 14 residues.

This clonotype has at least ten counts. The J gene is TRBJ1-1, the V gene TRBV7-9; D is uncertain. CDR3 size: 17 residues. V shed 1 base and J shed 0 bases, with 15 bases lying between them. CDR1 and CDR2 from the germline V gene are SEHNR and FQNEAQ (reference sequence). The CDR3 DNA sequence: TGTGCCAGCAGCTTAGGCATCACAGCAAGCATGAACACTGAAGCTTTCTTT. The encoded protein is CASSLGITASMNTEAFF.

The chain has TRBV20-1 and TRBJ2-1; TRBD2 matches 7 bases. With 5 bases clipped from V and 7 bases from J, the junction kept 11 bases outside the gene matches. Germline lookup yields CDR1 DFQATT and CDR2 SNEGSKA (reference sequence). CDR3 length: 14 amino acids. The CDR3 sequence: CSAPRSGVWNEQFF. The DNA for the CDR3 is TGCAGTGCTCCTCGGAGCGGGGTATGGAATGAGCAGTTCTTC.

The rearrangement uses TRBV12-3 or TRBV12-4 and TRBJ2-7, with a tentative D call TRBD2 (6 bases). V lost 3 bases and J 2 bases, leaving 17 bases between the germline ends. The CDR3 is 16 amino acids. The CDR3 nucleotides are TGTGCCAGCAGTTTGAATGTCCGGGAGAATGCCTACGAGCAGTACTTC. Residues: CASSLNVRENAYEQYF.

V usage is TRBV6-5 and J usage is TRBJ2-7, with a possible D match to TRBD2 (7 bases). Per germline, CDR1 MNHEY and CDR2 SVGAGI. The CDR3 has 17 residues. V dropped 3 bases and J dropped 7 bases, with 25 bases sitting between them. CDR3 residues: CASSYSKGGRASWEQYF. In DNA, the CDR3 is TGTGCCAGCAGTTATTCGAAGGGGGGGAGGGCATCATGGGAGCAGTACTTC.